This TCR beta chain was observed in a study of response to subunit inactivated influenza vaccine. Whole-study findings and limits: Authors suggested few new T cells are recruited by each seasonal influenza vaccination.

On this clonotype: Its cognate antigen is unknown.

The CDR3 length is 15 residues. V lost 6 bases, J lost 1 base, and 15 bases lay in between. Germline lookup yields CDR1 MRHNA and CDR2 SNTAGT. TCRdb re-called the RT-PCR reads through MiXCR, storing one row per CDR3 protein. The sample lists approximately 700,000 distinct CDR3 sequences, 15% to 17% occurring once. V usage is TRBV6-4 and J usage is TRBJ1-1; D is unclear. The TCR sequence derives from a man in his fifties or sixties who received an inactivated influenza vaccine. The sequencing here drew on PBMCs from blood, taken less than 13 days after vaccination. CDR3 coding DNA: TGTGCCAGCAGGTGGACTCGGACCGAGAACACTGAAGCTTTCTTT. It is translated as CASRWTRTENTEAFF.